The 9 T cell receptor beta chains given below trace back to one sample, sequenced in a study of blood T cell repertoires in COVID-19. Measured with immunoSEQ multiplex PCR; TCRdb has only the in-frame clones, and not every one. This table has about 480,000 clones, 85% to 90% appearing once. Input material: peripheral blood. These receptors were obtained from a woman aged 25 to 39 with acute or convalescent COVID-19.

The chain has TRBV10-3 and TRBJ2-5; tentatively, D is TRBD2 (7 bases). This CDR3 is built from 18 residues. From germline, CDR1 is ENHRY and CDR2 SYGVKD. Trimming removed 3 bases at V and 2 bases at J, with 22 bases between. The CDR3 spells CAISDRSGLGGRQETQYF. The CDR3 nucleotides read TGTGCCATCAGTGACCGCTCCGGGTTGGGGGGGCGGCAAGAGACCCAGTACTTC.

The chain has TRBV7-2 and TRBJ2-3, with a tentative D call TRBD2 (5 bases). This CDR3 has 14 amino acids. V gave up 3 bases and J gave up 2 bases, with 9 bases separating them. Germline V CDR1 and CDR2: SGHTA, FQGNSA. In DNA form, the CDR3 reads TGTGCCAGCAGCTTCGGGGTTACCACAGATACGCAGTATTTT. Residues: CASSFGVTTDTQYF.

The chain has TRBV6-6 and TRBJ2-3, with 13 bases lining up with TRBD2. The CDR3 runs 16 residues. The ends lost 5 bases at V and 3 bases at J; junction bases unmatched: 5. Per germline, CDR1 MNHNY and CDR2 SVGAGI (reference sequence). In nucleotides, the CDR3 is TGTGCCAGCAGTCGAGGGACTAGCGGGGTTACAGATACGCAGTATTTT. Translating gives CASSRGTSGVTDTQYF.

The V gene is TRBV3-1 (or the pseudogene TRBV3-2), the J gene TRBJ1-2; 8 nucleotides match TRBD1. CDR1 is LGHDT and CDR2 is YNNKEL in the germline V gene (reference sequence). The length of the CDR3 is 18 residues. The ends lost 3 bases at V and 4 bases at J; junction bases unmatched: 16. For the CDR3, the DNA is TGTGCCAGCAGCCAGGGGACAGGTAGTATCTCCGGTACCTATGGCTACACCTTC. This translates into CASSQGTGSISGTYGYTF.

In DNA, the CDR3 is TGTGCCAGCAGTGAGGTTTGGCGGGGGTGGTTTTACGAGCAGTACTTC. As protein: CASSEVWRGWFYEQYF. V gene TRBV25-1 combines with J gene TRBJ2-7, with 7 bases identical to TRBD2. The length of the CDR3 is 16 residues. Germline V CDR1 and CDR2: MGHDK, SYGVNS. Losses at the gene ends were 3 bases for V and 4 bases for J; bases not matched to a gene: 12.

The table lists this clone with a few counts. V gene TRBV7-3 combines with J gene TRBJ2-3; weak D call: TRBD2 (6 bases). Trimming shortened V by 2 bases and J by 5 bases, and 11 bases separated the two germline ends. Germline V gene lookup returns CDR1 SGHTA and CDR2 FQGTGA. The CDR3 is 14 residues long. In DNA form, the CDR3 reads TGTGCCAGCAGCTTAGGACTACTGGAAGATACGCAGTATTTT. Translated, it gives CASSLGLLEDTQYF.

This clone came up a few times. The chain uses TRBV29-1 and TRBJ2-7, with a tentative D call TRBD2 (6 bases). Germline V gives CDR1 SQVTM, CDR2 ANQGSEA. Trimming pared 7 bases from V and 6 bases from J, leaving 10 bases between. The CDR3 covers 10 residues. CDR3 nucleotide sequence: TGCAGCGGCGGGGATAGCGAGCAGTACTTC. Translating it yields CSGGDSEQYF.

The CDR3 is CASSWLRDRDGGYTF. The CDR3 coding sequence is TGTGCCAGCAGCTGGCTCCGGGACAGGGATGGCGGCTACACCTTC. V usage is TRBV7-9 and J usage is TRBJ1-2; 9 bases agree with TRBD1. CDR3 size: 15 residues. Germline V gene data show CDR1 as SEHNR and CDR2 as FQNEAQ (reference sequence). After removal of 4 bases from V and 8 bases from J, the junction contained 11 bases not matched to a gene.

V and J are TRBV7-8 and TRBJ2-7; D remains ambiguous. The CDR3 extends over 14 amino acids. Per germline, CDR1 SGHVS and CDR2 FQNEAQ. The V end was cut by 5 bases, the J end by 2 bases, with 13 bases between. The CDR3 DNA sequence: TGTGCCAGCAGCACGGGTTTAGTGACCTACGAGCAGTACTTC. It encodes CASSTGLVTYEQYF.